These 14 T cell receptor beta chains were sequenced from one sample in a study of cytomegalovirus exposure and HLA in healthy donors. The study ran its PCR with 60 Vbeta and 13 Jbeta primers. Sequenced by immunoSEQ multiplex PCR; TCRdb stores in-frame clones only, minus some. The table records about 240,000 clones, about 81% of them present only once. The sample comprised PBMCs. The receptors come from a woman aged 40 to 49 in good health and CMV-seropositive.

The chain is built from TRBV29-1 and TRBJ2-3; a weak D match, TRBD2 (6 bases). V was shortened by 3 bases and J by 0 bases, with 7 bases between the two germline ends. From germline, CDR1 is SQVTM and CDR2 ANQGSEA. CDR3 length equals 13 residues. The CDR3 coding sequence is TGCAGCGTTGAGGAGGGCAGCACAGATACGCAGTATTTT. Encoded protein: CSVEEGSTDTQYF.

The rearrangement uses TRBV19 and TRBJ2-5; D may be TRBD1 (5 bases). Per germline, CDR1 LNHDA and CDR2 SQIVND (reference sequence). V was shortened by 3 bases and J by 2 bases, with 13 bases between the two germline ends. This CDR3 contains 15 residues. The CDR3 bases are TGTGCCAGTAGTATGATTGGCAGGGTACAAGAGACCCAGTACTTC. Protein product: CASSMIGRVQETQYF.

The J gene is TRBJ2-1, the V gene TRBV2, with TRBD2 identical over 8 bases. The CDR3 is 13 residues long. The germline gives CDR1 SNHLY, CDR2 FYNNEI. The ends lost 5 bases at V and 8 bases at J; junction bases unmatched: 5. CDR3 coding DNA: TGTGCCAGCAGTAAGCGGGGGATCGATGAGCAGTTCTTC. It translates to CASSKRGIDEQFF.

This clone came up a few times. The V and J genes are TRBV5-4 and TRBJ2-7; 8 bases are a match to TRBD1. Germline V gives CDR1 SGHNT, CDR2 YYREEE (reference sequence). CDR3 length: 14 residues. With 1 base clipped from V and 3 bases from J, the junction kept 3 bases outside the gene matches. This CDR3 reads CASSLQGAGYEQYF. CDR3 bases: TGTGCCAGCAGCTTGCAGGGGGCCGGCTACGAGCAGTACTTC.

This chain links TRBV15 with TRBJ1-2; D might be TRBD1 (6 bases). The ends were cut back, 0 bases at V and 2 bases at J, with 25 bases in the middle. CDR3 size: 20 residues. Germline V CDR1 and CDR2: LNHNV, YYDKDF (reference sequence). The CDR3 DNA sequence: TGTGCCACCAGCAGAGAAGGTGCCTATGGGTCGGGGGGCAGGAACTATGGCTACACCTTC. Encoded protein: CATSREGAYGSGGRNYGYTF.

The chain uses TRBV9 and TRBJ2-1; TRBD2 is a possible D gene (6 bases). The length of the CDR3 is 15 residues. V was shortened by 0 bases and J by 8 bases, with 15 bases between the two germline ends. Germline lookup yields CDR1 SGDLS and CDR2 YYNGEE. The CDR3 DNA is TGTGCCAGCAGCGTAGAAACTAGCTCGACGCATGAGCAGTTCTTC. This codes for CASSVETSSTHEQFF.

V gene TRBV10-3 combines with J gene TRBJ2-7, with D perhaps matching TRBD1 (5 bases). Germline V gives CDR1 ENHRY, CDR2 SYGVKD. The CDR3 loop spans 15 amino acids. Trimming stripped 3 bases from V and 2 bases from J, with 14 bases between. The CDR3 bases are TGTGCCATCAGTGAAAATCCAGGGCGAGCCTACGAGCAGTACTTC. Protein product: CAISENPGRAYEQYF.

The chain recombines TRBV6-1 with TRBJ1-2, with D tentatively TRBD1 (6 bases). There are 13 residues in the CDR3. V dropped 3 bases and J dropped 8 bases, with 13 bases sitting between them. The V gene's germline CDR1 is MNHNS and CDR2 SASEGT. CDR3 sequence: CASSDSGAQGYTF. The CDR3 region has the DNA TGTGCCAGCAGTGACTCAGGGGCTCAGGGCTACACCTTC.

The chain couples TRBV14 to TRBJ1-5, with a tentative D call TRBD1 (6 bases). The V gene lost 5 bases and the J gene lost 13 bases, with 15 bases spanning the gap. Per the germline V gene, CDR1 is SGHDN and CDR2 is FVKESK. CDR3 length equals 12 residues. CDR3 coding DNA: TGTGCCAGCAGCTCTACGGGGGGGGCGCAGCATTTT. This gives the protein CASSSTGGAQHF.

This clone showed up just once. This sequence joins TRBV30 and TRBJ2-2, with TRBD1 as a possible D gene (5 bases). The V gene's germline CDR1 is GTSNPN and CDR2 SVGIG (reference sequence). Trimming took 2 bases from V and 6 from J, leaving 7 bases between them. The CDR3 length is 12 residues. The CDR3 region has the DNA TGTGCCTGGAGTAAAGGGGCCGGGGAGCTGTTTTTT. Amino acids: CAWSKGAGELFF.

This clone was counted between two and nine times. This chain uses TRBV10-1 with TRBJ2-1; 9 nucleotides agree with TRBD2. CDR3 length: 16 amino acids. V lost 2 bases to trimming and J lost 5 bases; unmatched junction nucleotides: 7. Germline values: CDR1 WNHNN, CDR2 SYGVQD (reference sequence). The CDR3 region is CASSEGGRAPNNEQFF. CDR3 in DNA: TGCGCCAGCAGTGAGGGCGGGAGGGCCCCTAACAATGAGCAGTTCTTC.

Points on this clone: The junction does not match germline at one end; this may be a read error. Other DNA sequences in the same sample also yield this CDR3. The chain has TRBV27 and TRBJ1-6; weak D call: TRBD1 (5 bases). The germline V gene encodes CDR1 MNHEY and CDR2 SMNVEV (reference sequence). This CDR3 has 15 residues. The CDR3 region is CASRVLDKYNSPLHF. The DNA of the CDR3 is TGTGCCAGCAGAGTTTTGGACAAGTATAATTCCCCCCTCCACTTT.

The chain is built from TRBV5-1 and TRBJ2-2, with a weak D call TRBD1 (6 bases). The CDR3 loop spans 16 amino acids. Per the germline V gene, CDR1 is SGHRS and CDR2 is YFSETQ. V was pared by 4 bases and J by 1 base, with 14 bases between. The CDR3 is CASSPRVTGNTGELFF. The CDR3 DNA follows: TGCGCCAGCAGCCCGAGAGTGACAGGGAACACCGGGGAGCTGTTTTTT.

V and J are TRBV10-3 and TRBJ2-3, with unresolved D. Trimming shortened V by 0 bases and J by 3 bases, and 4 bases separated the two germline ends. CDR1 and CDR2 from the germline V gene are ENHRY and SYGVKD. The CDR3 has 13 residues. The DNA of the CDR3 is TGTGCCATCAGTGAGTCTGTAACAGATACGCAGTATTTT. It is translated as CAISESVTDTQYF.